The rows below give T cell receptor beta chains drawn from one sample of a study of CD8+ T cells in alopecia areata. Using immunoSEQ multiplex PCR, the repertoire was profiled, and TCRdb retains in-frame clones only, with some absent. The sample consists of roughly 250,000 clones, about 62% of them appearing once. Material: CD4+ T cells sorted from blood, obtained at approximately week 52, from a patient treated with tofacitinib. The source of these receptors is a human donor with alopecia areata. Both conserved end residues are part of each CDR3. D genes are given only for firm matches. Some rows have no size entry. The others give once, few or many, or a class for an expanded clone.

TRBJ2-1,NA,TRBV7-9,TRBD1,TGTGCCAGCAGCCCCGGACAGGGAACCTACAATGAGCAGTTCTTC,CASSPGQGTYNEQFF
TRBJ1-1,few,TRBV5-4,TRBD1,TGTGCCAGCAGCCCTCCGACAGGGACGAACACTGAAGCTTTCTTT,CASSPPTGTNTEAFF
TRBJ2-3,NA,TRBV11-1,TRBD2,TGTGCCAGCAGCCGACCGGGACTAGCGGACACAGATACGCAGTATTTT,CASSRPGLADTDTQYF
TRBJ2-4,NA,TRBV5-1,TRBD2,TGCGCCAGCAGCCTCAACACCGTCTCTAGCGGGCCAGCCAAAAACATTCAGTACTTC,CASSLNTVSSGPAKNIQYF
TRBJ2-3,once,TRBV11-2,NA,TGTGCCAGCAGCTTAGATAGGGCCAAGGAGCAGTATTTT,CASSLDRAKEQYF
TRBJ2-4,NA,TRBV4-3,TRBD2,TGCGCCAGCAGCCAAGATATAAAGACTAGCGTAGCCAAAAACATTCAGTACTTC,CASSQDIKTSVAKNIQYF
TRBJ2-5,NA,TRBV15,NA,TGTGCCACCAGCAGACAGGGGGGATCAGAGACCCAGTACTTC,CATSRQGGSETQYF
TRBJ2-3,NA,TRBV9,NA,TGTGCCAGCAGCGTAGGATGGGGCACAGATACGCAGTATTTT,CASSVGWGTDTQYF
TRBJ2-4,NA,TRBV4-1,TRBD2,TGCGCCAGCAGCCAAGTTACGGCCAGCGGGGGGCATCTAGCCAAAAACATTCAGTACTTC,CASSQVTASGGHLAKNIQYF
TRBJ1-5,NA,TRBV6-5,TRBD1,TGTGCCAGCAGTTACTCGGGACAGGGGAACAATCAGCCCCAGCATTTT,CASSYSGQGNNQPQHF
TRBJ2-2,NA,TRBV9,NA,TGTGCCAGCAGCGATTACACCGGGGAGCTGTTTTTT,CASSDYTGELFF
TRBJ1-1,NA,TRBV29-1,NA,TGCAGCGCTTTGGGCGGACCCTTCGAGGGGAACACTGAAGCTTTCTTT,CSALGGPFEGNTEAFF
TRBJ2-5,few,TRBV11-2,TRBD2,TGTGCCAGCAGCTCCCGGGCCCGGGAGGGAGAGACCCAGTACTTC,CASSSRAREGETQYF
TRBJ2-1,NA,TRBV11-2,TRBD1,TGTGCCAGCAGACCCCTGGGACAGCCTAATGAGCAGTTCTTC,CASRPLGQPNEQFF
TRBJ1-3,few,TRBV11-2,NA,TGTGCCAGCAGCATCAGTGGGAGAAACACCATATATTTT,CASSISGRNTIYF
TRBJ2-3,once,TRBV5-1,TRBD1,TGCGCCAGCAGCGGTACAGGGGGCGGCACAGATACGCAGTATTTT,CASSGTGGGTDTQYF
TRBJ2-1,NA,TRBV7-3,NA,TGTGCCAGCAGCTTAACGAGGAGCTCCTACAATGAGCAGTTCTTC,CASSLTRSSYNEQFF
TRBJ2-7,NA,TRBV30,TRBD1,TGTGCCTGGAGTCTTTGGACAGGGGGAGTCGGGAACTTC,CAWSLWTGGVGNF
TRBJ1-1,NA,TRBV29-1,NA,TGCAGCGTCAGGACGGACTCCAGCACGGGGACTGAAGCTTTCTTT,CSVRTDSSTGTEAFF
TRBJ1-1,NA,TRBV30,NA,TGTGCCTGGAGTGAACAGAACACTGAAGCTTTCTTT,CAWSEQNTEAFF
TRBJ1-5,NA,TRBV30,TRBD1,TGTGCCTGGAGTGTACGCCCCCCAGGGGGATATCAGCCCCAGCATTTT,CAWSVRPPGGYQPQHF
TRBJ1-6,few,TRBV2,NA,TGTGCCAGCAGTGACAGCCCTGATAATTCACCCCTCCACTTT,CASSDSPDNSPLHF
TRBJ1-2,NA,TRBV9,NA,TGTGCCAGCAGCGACCCGCGGGCGGTGTTAGGAGGCTACACCTTC,CASSDPRAVLGGYTF
TRBJ1-2,few,TRBV30,NA,TGTGCCTGGAACGTATGGGGCTCTGGCTACACCTTC,CAWNVWGSGYTF
TRBJ2-7,NA,TRBV7-2,NA,TGTGCCAGCAGCAGACATCTATCCTACGAGCAGTACTTC,CASSRHLSYEQYF
TRBJ2-1,few,TRBV5-1,TRBD1,TGCGCCAGCAGAACCGGGACAGGGACCAATGAGCAGTTCTTC,CASRTGTGTNEQFF
TRBJ2-7,few,TRBV10-3,NA,TGTGCCATCAGTGAAGTCGGGACGGTCTACGAGCAGTACTTC,CAISEVGTVYEQYF
TRBJ1-2,NA,TRBV13,NA,TGTGCCAGCAGCTTTTACAGGGTACCTCATGGCTACACCTTC,CASSFYRVPHGYTF
TRBJ2-1,NA,TRBV2,TRBD2,TGTGCCAGCCGAGGAGCGGGGGGTGGCAATGAGCAGTTCTTC,CASRGAGGGNEQFF
TRBJ2-1,NA,TRBV29-1,NA,TGCAGCGTTGAAGATCACGGGCCGAGCTCCTACAATGAGCAGTTCTTC,CSVEDHGPSSYNEQFF
TRBJ1-6,NA,TRBV6-5,NA,TGTGCCAGCAGTGGGGAAGCCCGAAATTCACCCCTCCACTTT,CASSGEARNSPLHF
TRBJ1-1,NA,TRBV19,TRBD1,TGTGCCAGTAGCCGAGTCCAGGGGGCTGAAGCTTTCTTT,CASSRVQGAEAFF
TRBJ2-1,few,TRBV10-3,NA,TGTGCCATCAGAGGGGTGAGCTCCTACAATGAGCAGTTCTTC,CAIRGVSSYNEQFF
TRBJ2-2,NA,TRBV30,TRBD1,TGTGCCTGGAGTGTAGGGGGCGCGAGGGCCGGGGAGCTGTTTTTT,CAWSVGGARAGELFF
TRBJ1-2,NA,TRBV29-1,NA,TGCAGCGTTGGAACAGGAGACCTCTATGGCTACACCTTC,CSVGTGDLYGYTF
TRBJ1-2,NA,TRBV29-1,NA,TGCAGCGTTGATCCCGGCTATGGCTACACCTTC,CSVDPGYGYTF
TRBJ1-3,NA,TRBV30,NA,TGTGCCTGGAGTATGTACGAGGCGCGTGGAAACACCATATATTTT,CAWSMYEARGNTIYF
TRBJ2-1,NA,TRBV25-1,NA,TGTGCCAGCAGTGACTATGGGGGCAATGAGCAGTTCTTC,CASSDYGGNEQFF
TRBJ1-1,few,TRBV29-1,TRBD1,TGCAGCGTTGCCCAACAGGGGGAGAACACTGAAGCTTTCTTT,CSVAQQGENTEAFF
TRBJ2-5,NA,TRBV29-1,NA,TGCAGCGTTGAAGATCCGGAGACCCAGTACTTC,CSVEDPETQYF
TRBJ2-1,NA,TRBV7-8,NA,TGTGCCAGCAGCCCCCCGTACCGAAGCAGCTCCTACAATGAGCAGTTCTTC,CASSPPYRSSSYNEQFF
TRBJ2-7,many,TRBV6-5,NA,TGTGCCAGCAGTCGCCCGGACGGTTCCTACGAGCAGTACTTC,CASSRPDGSYEQYF